The present TCR beta chain was sequenced within a study of identical twins. The V segment lost 3 bases and the J segment 4 bases; nucleotides outside the gene matches: 9. Germline CDR1 is SQVTM and CDR2 is ANQGSEA. The CDR3 loop spans 15 amino acids. This clonotype has a handful of counts. Its antigen remains unidentified. Overall study results and limits: Beta out-of-frame sequences showed weaker excess sharing between twins.

TCRdb analysed the 5' RACE reads with MiXCR anew, one entry per CDR3 protein. The top ten clones hold 1.6% of a sample with some 630,000 distinct CDR3 sequences, roughly 6.6% of them seen once. These same records also appear under a second study, on yellow fever vaccine responses in identical twins.

The sample taken for sequencing was PBMCs. The chain has TRBV29-1 and TRBJ2-1; 7 nucleotides line up with TRBD1. The sequence derives from a woman under 30 in good health. This chain's CDR3 is CSVDATGVGYNEQFF. As DNA, the CDR3 is TGCAGCGTTGACGCCACAGGGGTTGGGTACAATGAGCAGTTCTTC.